The 20 T cell receptor beta chains reported below all come from one sample, sequenced in a study of blood T cell repertoires in COVID-19. Clones were read by immunoSEQ multiplex PCR, and TCRdb kept only the in-frame ones, dropping some. There are some 290,000 clones in the sample; 90% occur only once, and approximately 2.9% lies in the top ten. Sequenced material: peripheral blood. These TCRs come from a woman aged 25 to 39 with COVID-19, enrolled during active disease.

This clone turned up a few times. The chain joins TRBV5-1 to TRBJ2-1, with a tentative D call TRBD1 (6 bases). V was shortened by 2 bases and J by 3 bases, with 18 bases between the two germline ends. Per germline, CDR1 SGHRS and CDR2 YFSETQ. The CDR3 is 17 amino acids. As DNA, the CDR3 is TGCGCCAGCAGCTTACGGGTAGGGACAAACATCTACAATGAGCAGTTCTTC. This encodes CASSLRVGTNIYNEQFF.

The table lists this clone with a count of one. The chain couples TRBV19 to TRBJ1-5; D remains unclear. V gave up 6 bases and J gave up 7 bases, with 16 bases separating them. Germline CDR1 is LNHDA and CDR2 is SQIVND (reference sequence). This CDR3 has 14 residues. The CDR3 loop reads CASSPELGRQPQHF. DNA for the CDR3: TGTGCCAGTAGCCCTGAACTGGGGAGACAGCCCCAGCATTTT.

The chain couples TRBV25-1 to TRBJ2-1; TRBD2 matches 9 bases. This CDR3 is built from 15 residues. J gave up 2 bases and V 2 bases, and 1 base lay outside the gene matches. Germline-derived CDR1 and CDR2 are MGHDK and SYGVNS. This chain's CDR3 is CASSEAGGAYNEQFF. The CDR3 DNA reads TGTGCCAGCAGTGAAGCGGGAGGGGCCTACAATGAGCAGTTCTTC.

This chain uses TRBV3-1 (or the pseudogene TRBV3-2) with TRBJ1-4; no reliable D call. The CDR3 totals 13 residues. Trimming pared 1 base from V and 8 bases from J, leaving 8 bases between. Looked up from germline, CDR1 is LGHDT and CDR2 is YNNKEL (reference sequence). DNA of the CDR3: TGTGCCAGCAGCCAAGTAAGAGGGGAAAAACTGTTTTTT. Its translation is CASSQVRGEKLFF.

The rearrangement links TRBV27 to TRBJ1-2; D remains unclear. CDR1 and CDR2 (germline): MNHEY, SMNVEV (reference sequence). The CDR3 covers 13 residues. Trimming removed 2 bases from V and 7 bases from J, with 11 bases in between. The CDR3 DNA sequence: TGTGCCAGCAGTTTAGGAGGGTGGGGTGGCTACACCTTC. Its translation: CASSLGGWGGYTF.

Only one count was recorded for this clone. The V and J genes are TRBV10-3 and TRBJ2-1; 8 nucleotides align to TRBD2. CDR3 length equals 14 residues. CDR1 ENHRY and CDR2 SYGVKD come from the germline V gene. The V segment lost 6 bases and the J segment 10 bases; nucleotides outside the gene matches: 11. The CDR3: CAIRGGLASGEQFF. CDR3 nucleotide sequence: TGTGCCATCAGGGGAGGACTAGCCTCTGGGGAGCAGTTCTTC.

As for this clone: The same CDR3 can be traced to other DNA sequences in this sample. The chain joins TRBV18 to TRBJ1-4, with 7 bases identical to TRBD1. Trimming removed 3 bases from V and 5 bases from J; junction bases left unmatched: 3. Germline V gene lookup returns CDR1 KGHSH and CDR2 LQKENI. This CDR3 has 14 residues. Here the CDR3 reads CASSPGTANEKLFF. CDR3 DNA: TGTGCCAGCTCACCCGGGACAGCAAATGAAAAACTGTTTTTT.

The chain links TRBV2 to TRBJ2-3, with D perhaps matching TRBD2 (5 bases). There are 13 residues in the CDR3. The germline V and J ends were trimmed by 10 bases and 2 bases, with 13 bases remaining between them. Germline V gene lookup returns CDR1 SNHLY and CDR2 FYNNEI. CDR3 in DNA: TGTGCCAACGTCCTCCTAGCCACAGATACGCAGTATTTT. This gives the protein CANVLLATDTQYF.

The chain combines TRBV7-2 with TRBJ2-6; maybe TRBD2 (5 bases). Germline V gene sequence: CDR1 SGHTA, CDR2 FQGNSA. There are 19 residues in the CDR3. V dropped 5 bases and J dropped 1 base, with 21 bases sitting between them. The CDR3 loop reads CASSERGGLVKSGANVLTF. Here the CDR3 DNA reads TGTGCCAGCAGCGAGCGTGGCGGGCTGGTCAAGTCTGGGGCCAACGTCCTGACTTTC.

In its sample, this clone was seen a few times. The gene calls are TRBV3-1 (or the pseudogene TRBV3-2) and TRBJ1-4; D is undetermined. The CDR3 contains 13 residues. Trimming cost V 1 base and J 7 bases, with 7 bases left between them. The germline gives CDR1 LGHDT, CDR2 YNNKEL (reference sequence). CDR3 sequence reads: CASSQGRGEKLFF. The CDR3 DNA is TGTGCCAGCAGCCAAGGCCGGGGTGAAAAACTGTTTTTT.

The chain has TRBV29-1 and TRBJ1-5, with TRBD1 as a possible D gene (6 bases). CDR3 length: 24 residues. Germline loops: CDR1 SQVTM, CDR2 ANQGSEA. The V gene lost 5 bases and the J gene lost 5 bases, with 46 bases spanning the gap. The CDR3 DNA reads TGCAGCGTTAAACTCAGGGGCGCGGATCGACCCCTACCCGAATCCGAGGTCACGGATCAGCCCCAGCATTTT. Amino acids: CSVKLRGADRPLPESEVTDQPQHF.

V is TRBV5-8 and J is TRBJ1-2, with 7 bases fitting TRBD1. The CDR3 sequence is 15 residues long. Looked up from germline, CDR1 is SGHTS and CDR2 is YDEGEE. The ends lost 9 bases at V and 4 bases at J; junction bases unmatched: 15. For the CDR3, the DNA is TGTGCCACCATACTGACTACAGGGGCCGCCTATGGCTACACCTTC. Translating it yields CATILTTGAAYGYTF.

The J gene is TRBJ2-7, the V gene TRBV5-1; 9 bases are a match to TRBD2. This CDR3 contains 15 residues. Germline V gene lookup returns CDR1 SGHRS and CDR2 YFSETQ. V lost 7 bases and J lost 6; bases outside the gene matches: 14. The CDR3 sequence: CASHLSGREEPEQYF. The CDR3, as DNA: TGCGCCAGCCACCTTAGCGGGAGAGAGGAACCCGAGCAGTACTTC.

J is TRBJ1-2 and V is TRBV2; D gene unclear. CDR3 size: 13 residues. Deletions cut 2 bases from V and 2 bases from J, with 6 bases between. Germline V gene data show CDR1 as SNHLY and CDR2 as FYNNEI. The CDR3 reads CASSEPGNYGYTF. Here the CDR3 DNA reads TGTGCCAGCAGTGAACCGGGGAACTATGGCTACACCTTC.

The chain employs TRBV12-3 or TRBV12-4 and TRBJ2-6, with no clear D. The CDR3 length is 13 residues. Trimming pared 5 bases from V and 4 bases from J, leaving 6 bases between. This chain's CDR3 is CASSVLGANVLTF. The CDR3 nucleotides read TGTGCCAGCAGTGTCTTAGGGGCCAACGTCCTGACTTTC.

This chain uses TRBV3-1 (or the pseudogene TRBV3-2) with TRBJ1-1; 10 bases are a match to TRBD1. V trimming: 6 bases; J trimming: 1 base; junction bases outside the gene matches: 5. The CDR3 covers 15 residues. Germline V CDR1 and CDR2: LGHDT, YNNKEL (reference sequence). CDR3 in DNA: TGTGCCAGCAGTTCCGGGACAGGGGCGAACACTGAAGCTTTCTTT. Translated: CASSSGTGANTEAFF.

The chain recombines TRBV28 with TRBJ1-2, with D hard to call. V gave up 2 bases and J gave up 0 bases, with 7 bases separating them. The germline V gene encodes CDR1 MDHEN and CDR2 SYDVKM. This CDR3 is built from 14 residues. The CDR3 DNA sequence: TGTGCCAGCAGTTTAGGCCGTTCTAACTATGGCTACACCTTC. Encoded protein: CASSLGRSNYGYTF.

This rearrangement joins TRBV5-6 to TRBJ1-2; a possible D gene is TRBD1 (5 bases). From germline, CDR1 is SGHDT and CDR2 YYEEEE. The V end lost 0 bases, the J end lost 4 bases, and 13 bases lay between the germline ends. The CDR3 consists of 15 residues. CDR3 DNA: TGTGCCAGCAGCTTGGATCCCGGGGGGGGCTATGGCTACACCTTC. Encoded protein: CASSLDPGGGYGYTF.

J is TRBJ2-7 and V is TRBV9; 7 nucleotides agree with TRBD2. CDR1 and CDR2 from the germline V gene are SGDLS and YYNGEE. The CDR3 sequence is 18 residues long. The V and J ends lost 0 bases and 1 base, in that order; junction bases with no gene match: 13. The CDR3 bases are TGTGCCAGCAGCGTAGCCCTGAAAGGGGAGGGTCTGTCCTACGAGCAGTACTTC. It encodes CASSVALKGEGLSYEQYF. Based on the CDR3 plus reference TRBV9 and TRBJ2-7, the full variable domain is DSGVTQTPKHLITATGQRVTLRCSPRSGDLSVYWYQQSLDQGLQFLIQYYNGEERAKGNILERFSAQQFPDLHSELNLSSLELGDSALYFCASSVALKGEGLSYEQYFGPGTRLTVT.

The V and J genes are TRBV19 and TRBJ2-1; perhaps TRBD1 as D (8 bases). Trimming took 3 bases from V and 11 from J, leaving 23 bases between them. The germline gives CDR1 LNHDA, CDR2 SQIVND (reference sequence). The CDR3 consists of 16 residues. CDR3 in DNA: TGTGCCAGTAGTATCACAGGGGGGGATCCCTGGCTGAAGCAGTTCTTC. This encodes CASSITGGDPWLKQFF.